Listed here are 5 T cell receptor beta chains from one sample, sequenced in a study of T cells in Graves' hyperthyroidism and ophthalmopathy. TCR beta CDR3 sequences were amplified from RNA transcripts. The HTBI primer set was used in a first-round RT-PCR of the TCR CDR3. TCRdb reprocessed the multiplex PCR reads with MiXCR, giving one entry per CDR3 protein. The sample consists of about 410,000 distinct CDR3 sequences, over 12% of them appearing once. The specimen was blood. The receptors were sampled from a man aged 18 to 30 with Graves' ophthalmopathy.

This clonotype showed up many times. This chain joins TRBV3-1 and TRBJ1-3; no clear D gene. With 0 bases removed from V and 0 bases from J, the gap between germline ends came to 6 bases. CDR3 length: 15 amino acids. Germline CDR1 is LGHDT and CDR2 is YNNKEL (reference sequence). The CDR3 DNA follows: TGTGCCAGCAGCCAAGATCCGAACTCTGGAAACACCATATATTTT. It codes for CASSQDPNSGNTIYF.

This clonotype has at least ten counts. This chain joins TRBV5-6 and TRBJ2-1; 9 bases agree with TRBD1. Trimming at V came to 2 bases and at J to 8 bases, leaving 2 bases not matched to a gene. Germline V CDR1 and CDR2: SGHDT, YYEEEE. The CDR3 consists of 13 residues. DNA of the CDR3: TGTGCCAGCAGCTTACAGGGGGCAGATGAGCAGTTCTTC. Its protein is CASSLQGADEQFF. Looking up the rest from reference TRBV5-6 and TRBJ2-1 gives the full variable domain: DAGVTQSPTHLIKTRGQQVTLRCSPKSGHDTVSWYQQALGQGPQFIFQYYEEEERQRGNFPDRFSGHQFPNYSSELNVNALLLGDSALYLCASSLQGADEQFFGPGTRLTVL.

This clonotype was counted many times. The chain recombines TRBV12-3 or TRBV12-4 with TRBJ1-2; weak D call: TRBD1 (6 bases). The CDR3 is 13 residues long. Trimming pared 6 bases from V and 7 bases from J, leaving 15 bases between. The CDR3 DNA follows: TGTGCCAGCAGCACCACAGGGTTTAGTGGCTACACCTTC. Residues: CASSTTGFSGYTF.

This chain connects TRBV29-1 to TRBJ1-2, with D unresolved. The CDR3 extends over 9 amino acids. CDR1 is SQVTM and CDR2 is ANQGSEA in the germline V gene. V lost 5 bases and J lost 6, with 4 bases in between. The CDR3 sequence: CSVSDGYTF. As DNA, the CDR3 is TGCAGCGTTTCCGATGGCTACACCTTC.

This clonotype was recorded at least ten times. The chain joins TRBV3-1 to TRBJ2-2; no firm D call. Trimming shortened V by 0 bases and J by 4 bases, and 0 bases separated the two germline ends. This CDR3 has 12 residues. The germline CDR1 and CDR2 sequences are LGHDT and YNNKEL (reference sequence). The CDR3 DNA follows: TGTGCCAGCAGCCAAGACACCGGGGAGCTGTTTTTT. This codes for CASSQDTGELFF.